A single sample is the source of the 29 T cell receptor beta chains below, sequenced in a study of beta chain features in type 1 diabetes. Investigators reverse transcribed all isolated RNA, so they sequenced expressed TCRB transcripts. Sequenced by immunoSEQ multiplex PCR; TCRdb stores in-frame clones only, minus some. The sample lists about 620,000 clones; less than 20% were seen once. Sequenced: naive CD4+ T cells from blood. Receptors were obtained from a man between 18 and 35 years old in good health.

This clone showed up many times. CDR3 region: CASSQSIGSLITDTQYF. CDR3 in DNA: TGCGCCAGCAGTCAATCGATAGGGAGCCTCATCACAGATACGCAGTATTTT. V usage is TRBV23-1 and J usage is TRBJ2-3; a weak D match, TRBD2 (5 bases). TRBV23-1 is treated as an ORF (open reading frame) with a function not yet certain. The CDR3 spans 17 residues. V was cut by 0 bases and J by 2 bases, with 15 bases left in between.

This clone was detected only a few times. This sequence joins TRBV30 and TRBJ1-5, with 7 bases fitting TRBD1. This CDR3 is built from 15 residues. Germline V lookup: CDR1 GTSNPN, CDR2 SVGIG (reference sequence). Germline trimming cut 2 bases from V and 4 bases from J; bases unmatched to any gene: 8. The CDR3 nucleotides read TGTGCCTGGAGTTCGGGACAGCCATATAATCAGCCCCAGCATTTT. It specifies CAWSSGQPYNQPQHF. Full variable domain (rest looked up from reference TRBV30 and TRBJ1-5): SQTIHQWPATLVQPVGSPLSLECTVEGTSNPNLYWYRQAAGRGLQLLFYSVGIGQISSEVPQNLSASRPQDRQFILSSKKLLLSDSGFYLCAWSSGQPYNQPQHFGDGTRLSIL.

This clone was detected a few times. The chain is built from TRBV5-1 and TRBJ2-4, with TRBD1 identical over 7 bases. Per the germline V gene, CDR1 is SGHRS and CDR2 is YFSETQ. There are 15 residues in the CDR3. The V segment lost 0 bases and the J segment 4 bases; nucleotides outside the gene matches: 4. The CDR3 protein is CASSLARDRKNIQYF. CDR3 DNA sequence: TGCGCCAGCAGCTTGGCTCGGGACAGAAAAAACATTCAGTACTTC.

There are a few counts of this clone. V and J are TRBV15 and TRBJ2-7; D gene ambiguous. Germline V gene sequence: CDR1 LNHNV, CDR2 YYDKDF (reference sequence). The V and J ends lost 3 bases and 6 bases respectively, with 12 bases between them. The CDR3 has 13 amino acids. CDR3: CATSRVSDLEQYF. The CDR3, as DNA: TGTGCCACCAGCAGGGTATCGGACCTCGAGCAGTACTTC.

This clone was observed a handful of times. The rearrangement uses TRBV5-6 and TRBJ2-7, with D perhaps matching TRBD1 (5 bases). CDR1 and CDR2 (germline): SGHDT, YYEEEE. The CDR3 runs 15 residues. Trimming left V 1 base short and J 3 bases short, with 14 bases between. The chain's CDR3 is CASSLRRAFNYEQYF. CDR3 nucleotides: TGTGCCAGCAGCTTGCGCAGGGCTTTTAACTACGAGCAGTACTTC. Variable domain in full (rest from reference TRBV5-6 and TRBJ2-7): DAGVTQSPTHLIKTRGQQVTLRCSPKSGHDTVSWYQQALGQGPQFIFQYYEEEERQRGNFPDRFSGHQFPNYSSELNVNALLLGDSALYLCASSLRRAFNYEQYFGPGTRLTVT.

This clone was picked up a small number of times. The chain is built from TRBV7-9 and TRBJ1-1; D is possibly TRBD1 (6 bases). From germline, CDR1 is SEHNR and CDR2 FQNEAQ (reference sequence). CDR3 length: 15 residues. Trimming took 5 bases from V and 3 from J, leaving 16 bases between them. The CDR3 region has the DNA TGTGCCAGCAGCAATTACAGGGAGTTCTACACTGAAGCTTTCTTT. Translation gives CASSNYREFYTEAFF.

This clone was found a few times. Here the CDR3 DNA reads TGTGCCAGCAGCCAAGATCGAGAGACACTTGGCTACACCTTC. Protein sequence: CASSQDRETLGYTF. The genes are TRBV14 and TRBJ1-2; D is ambiguous. Germline V gene data show CDR1 as SGHDN and CDR2 as FVKESK. This CDR3 contains 14 residues. Trimming removed 0 bases at V and 7 bases at J, with 12 bases between.

This clone was counted between two and nine times. The chain's CDR3 is CASSLGLAGAVKNIQYF. CDR3 DNA sequence: TGCGCCAGCAGCTTGGGACTAGCGGGGGCCGTCAAAAACATTCAGTACTTC. The chain uses TRBV5-1 and TRBJ2-4, with 12 positions matching TRBD2. The CDR3 runs 17 residues. The J segment lost 3 bases and the V segment lost 0 bases, leaving 4 bases of the junction unmatched. Germline V gene data show CDR1 as SGHRS and CDR2 as YFSETQ.

J is TRBJ1-1 and V is TRBV29-1; D may be TRBD1 (6 bases). Trimming stripped 7 bases from V and 4 bases from J, with 13 bases between. Germline V gene lookup returns CDR1 SQVTM and CDR2 ANQGSEA. The CDR3 sequence is 12 residues long. The CDR3 region is CSGQTGPTEAFF. The CDR3 DNA is TGCAGCGGACAAACAGGGCCCACTGAAGCTTTCTTT.

This clone has only a few counts. The chain couples TRBV9 to TRBJ2-5; TRBD2 agrees at 9 bases. The end of the DNA fits TRBJ2-7 better, so the J call may be wrong. CDR1 and CDR2 (germline): SGDLS, YYNGEE. The CDR3 is 15 amino acids. CDR3 loop: CASSVSAGGPYEQYF. The CDR3 coding sequence is TGTGCCAGCAGCGTATCAGCGGGAGGTCCCTACGAGCAGTACTTC.

The V gene is TRBV7-3, the J gene TRBJ2-1, with 8 bases that match TRBD1. CDR1 SGHTA and CDR2 FQGTGA come from the germline V gene. V lost 1 base to trimming and J lost 2 bases; unmatched junction nucleotides: 4. The CDR3 is made up of 16 amino acids. The CDR3 is CASSLIAGQAYNEQFF. The CDR3 DNA is TGTGCCAGCAGCTTAATTGCGGGACAGGCCTACAATGAGCAGTTCTTC.

The V gene is TRBV30, the J gene TRBJ2-2, with TRBD1 identical over 11 bases. The CDR3 spans 15 residues. The germline gives CDR1 GTSNPN, CDR2 SVGIG (reference sequence). The V and J ends lost 5 bases and 7 bases, in that order; junction bases with no gene match: 9. The DNA for the CDR3 is TGTGCCTGGGCGGGGACAGGGGGATTTAGCGGGGAGCTGTTTTTT. Its translation is CAWAGTGGFSGELFF.

This clone turned up a few times. The J gene is TRBJ2-1, the V gene TRBV5-4; D gene uncertain. V lost 0 bases to trimming and J lost 6 bases, with 13 bases between them. This CDR3 region has 15 residues. Germline values: CDR1 SGHNT, CDR2 YYREEE (reference sequence). CDR3 in amino acids: CASSLASAIINEQFF. DNA for the CDR3: TGTGCCAGCAGCTTGGCATCCGCCATCATCAATGAGCAGTTCTTC.

The V and J genes are TRBV7-2 and TRBJ2-2; D not certain. The CDR3 spans 16 residues. Trimming removed 1 base at V and 8 bases at J, with 17 bases between. CDR1 is SGHTA, CDR2 FQGNSA, per germline. In DNA form, the CDR3 reads TGTGCCAGCAGCTTAGTCGCCAGACCTAAGGCGGGGGAGCTGTTTTTT. It encodes CASSLVARPKAGELFF. Full variable domain (remainder filled in from reference TRBV7-2 and TRBJ2-2): GAGVSQSPSNKVTEKGKDVELRCDPISGHTALYWYRQSLGQGLEFLIYFQGNSAPDKSGLPSDRFSAERTGGSVSTLTIQRTQQEDSAVYLCASSLVARPKAGELFFGEGSRLTVL.

The table lists this clone with a few counts. The chain carries TRBV20-1 and TRBJ2-1; 7 positions match TRBD2. CDR1 and CDR2 from the germline V gene are DFQATT and SNEGSKA (reference sequence). The CDR3 loop spans 11 amino acids. The V segment lost 0 bases and the J segment 13 bases; nucleotides outside the gene matches: 3. CDR3 amino acids: CSARDRDYQFF. Written as DNA, the CDR3 is TGCAGTGCTAGAGATAGGGACTATCAGTTCTTC.

This clone was detected only a few times. The rearrangement joins TRBV9 to TRBJ1-1; TRBD1 agrees at 9 bases. The germline V gene has CDR1 SGDLS and CDR2 YYNGEE. There are 14 residues in the CDR3. V was pared by 3 bases and J by 4 bases, with 4 bases of the junction left unmatched. CDR3 residues: CASSEGQGGTEAFF. The CDR3 coding sequence is TGTGCCAGCAGCGAGGGACAGGGCGGCACTGAAGCTTTCTTT. Full variable domain (rest looked up from reference TRBV9 and TRBJ1-1): DSGVTQTPKHLITATGQRVTLRCSPRSGDLSVYWYQQSLDQGLQFLIQYYNGEERAKGNILERFSAQQFPDLHSELNLSSLELGDSALYFCASSEGQGGTEAFFGQGTRLTVV.

The chain is built from TRBV6-1 and TRBJ2-5; 7 bases agree with TRBD2. CDR1 MNHNS and CDR2 SASEGT come from the germline V gene. Germline trimming cut 8 bases from V and 9 bases from J; bases unmatched to any gene: 15. The CDR3 is 14 residues long. CDR3 coding DNA: TGTGCCAGCCCGGCCGGACTAGAAGAAGGGTCCCAGTACTTC. Its protein product is CASPAGLEEGSQYF.

The CDR3 region is CASGQEQETQYF. The CDR3 DNA sequence: TGTGCCAGCGGGCAGGAACAAGAGACCCAGTACTTC. The chain couples TRBV6-5 to TRBJ2-5; D is ambiguous. This CDR3 is 12 amino acids long. Germline CDR1 and CDR2: MNHEY and SVGAGI. The ends were cut back, 8 bases at V and 2 bases at J, with 9 bases in the middle.

This clone occurred a few times. The rearrangement links TRBV7-2 to TRBJ1-2; D gene unclear. There are 15 residues in the CDR3. Trimming stripped 4 bases from V and 4 bases from J, with 16 bases between. The germline V gene has CDR1 SGHTA and CDR2 FQGNSA. CDR3 in DNA: TGTGCCAGCAGCTCCCCGGACCGGGGTCGCTATGGCTACACCTTC. It yields the protein CASSSPDRGRYGYTF.

The chain couples TRBV7-3 to TRBJ2-5, with 10 bases that match TRBD2. The assigned J gene may be wrong: the sequence end matches TRBJ2-7 better. This CDR3 spans 16 amino acids. Per germline, CDR1 SGHTA and CDR2 FQGTGA. CDR3 DNA: TGTGCCAGCAGCAGAGGGACTAGCGAAGTGAGGGGCGAGCAGTACTTC. As protein: CASSRGTSEVRGEQYF.

This clone was counted between two and nine times. The chain links TRBV18 to TRBJ1-4; unclear D gene. CDR3 length equals 15 residues. V lost 0 bases to trimming and J lost 8 bases, with 13 bases between them. Germline V lookup: CDR1 KGHSH, CDR2 LQKENI. CDR3 region: CASSPPEHRREKLFF. The DNA for the CDR3 is TGTGCCAGCTCACCACCGGAGCACAGACGGGAAAAACTGTTTTTT.

The gene calls are TRBV7-3 and TRBJ2-1, with 8 nucleotides matching TRBD1. Germline V gives CDR1 SGHTA, CDR2 FQGTGA. The CDR3 runs 11 residues. J was trimmed by 12 bases and V by 8 bases; bases with no gene match: 6. CDR3 DNA: TGTGCCAGCGGACCGGGACAGGCGCAGTTCTTC. Protein sequence: CASGPGQAQFF.

The chain has TRBV9 and TRBJ2-2, with D unclear. Germline CDR1 and CDR2: SGDLS and YYNGEE. The CDR3 contains 14 residues. The germline V and J ends were trimmed by 0 bases and 4 bases, with 7 bases remaining between them. The CDR3 region is CASSVETSTGELFF. The CDR3 DNA reads as TGTGCCAGCAGCGTAGAGACTTCCACCGGGGAGCTGTTTTTT.

The V call is TRBV5-4, the J call TRBJ1-1, with D perhaps matching TRBD1 (5 bases). Per the germline V gene, CDR1 is SGHNT and CDR2 is YYREEE (reference sequence). V lost 4 bases to trimming and J lost 6 bases, with 19 bases between them. This CDR3 contains 15 residues. In nucleotides, the CDR3 is TGTGCCAGCAGCCCAGCCGGGACGGCCCGAGCTGAAGCTTTCTTT. As protein: CASSPAGTARAEAFF.

This clone was recorded a few times. Other DNA sequences in this sample translate to the same CDR3. The J gene is TRBJ1-3, the V gene TRBV18; D remains ambiguous. With 2 bases removed from V and 0 bases from J, the gap between germline ends came to 8 bases. The CDR3 runs 15 residues. Germline-derived CDR1 and CDR2 are KGHSH and LQKENI. CDR3 sequence: CASSPGQSSGNTIYF. The CDR3 DNA reads TGTGCCAGCTCACCAGGGCAGTCCTCTGGAAACACCATATATTTT.

This chain uses TRBV7-9 with TRBJ2-7; 8 nucleotides line up with TRBD1. V lost 3 bases, J lost 4 bases, and 14 bases stayed unmatched. Germline assignment: CDR1 SEHNR and CDR2 FQNEAQ (reference sequence). The CDR3 loop spans 17 amino acids. CDR3 bases: TGTGCCAGCAGCTTGAGTGGACAGGGATGGTCCAAGTACGAGCAGTACTTC. Its protein product is CASSLSGQGWSKYEQYF.

The chain joins TRBV4-1 to TRBJ1-2, with TRBD1 identical over 7 bases. Germline CDR1 and CDR2: MGHRA and YSYEKL. J was trimmed by 8 bases and V by 1 base; bases with no gene match: 4. The CDR3 has 13 residues. Written as DNA, the CDR3 is TGCGCCAGCAGCCAAGCGACAGGGTTCGGCTACACCTTC. This codes for CASSQATGFGYTF.

This clone was counted a few times. The chain carries TRBV28 and TRBJ2-7; 8 bases map to TRBD1. J gave up 8 bases and V 3 bases, and 12 bases lay outside the gene matches. Per germline, CDR1 MDHEN and CDR2 SYDVKM. This CDR3 spans 15 amino acids. The CDR3 region has the DNA TGTGCCAGCAGTTTGCTCAGACCCCAGGGGGCGAAGCAGTACTTC. Amino acids: CASSLLRPQGAKQYF.

The rearrangement joins TRBV28 to TRBJ2-7; TRBD1 is a possible D gene (6 bases). This CDR3 has 15 residues. Germline V gene lookup returns CDR1 MDHEN and CDR2 SYDVKM. Trimming pared 6 bases from V and 3 bases from J, leaving 18 bases between. For the CDR3, the DNA is TGTGCCAGCAGCCAACAGGGATTCTGGTACTACGAGCAGTACTTC. Translating it yields CASSQQGFWYYEQYF.